One and the same sample provided the 5 T cell receptor beta chains below, sequenced in a study of T cells in Graves' hyperthyroidism and ophthalmopathy. The source material, RNA transcripts, was used to amplify TCR beta CDR3 regions. HTBI primers drove first-round RT-PCR of the TCR CDR3. TCRdb re-derived calls from the multiplex PCR reads in MiXCR, one entry per CDR3 protein. The data show approximately 590,000 distinct CDR3 sequences, with about half seen just once and 8.2% held by the top ten. The sample taken for sequencing was peripheral blood or thyroid tissue (not recorded which). All receptors derive from a woman in her late teens or twenties with Graves' hyperthyroidism.

About this clonotype itself: A much larger clonotype is one base distant, so this may be a read error. The V and J genes are TRBV15 and TRBJ2-5, with 7 nucleotides matching TRBD2. The germline V gene encodes CDR1 LNHNV and CDR2 YYDKDF (reference sequence). The CDR3 covers 16 residues. V was pared by 3 bases and J by 2 bases, with 9 bases of the junction left unmatched. CDR3 protein: CATSRAGRGSQETQYF. The CDR3 nucleotides are TGTGCCACCAGCAGGGCGGGGCGGGGGTCTCAAGAGACCCAGTACTTC.

A word on this clonotype: One end of the junction fails to match germline, which may point to a read error. The rearrangement uses TRBV7-7 and TRBJ1-6, with D unclear. Germline CDR1 is SSHAT and CDR2 is FNYEAQ (reference sequence). This CDR3 comprises 16 residues. The CDR3 bases are TGTGCTAGCAGCTTAATACGGACTCAGACGAGTTCACCCCTCCACTTT. This gives the protein CASSLIRTQTSSPLHF.

The chain employs TRBV14 and TRBJ2-5; no clear D gene. The CDR3 runs 15 residues. The V and J ends lost 0 bases and 0 bases respectively, with 8 bases between them. Germline values: CDR1 SGHDN, CDR2 FVKESK. The DNA for the CDR3 is TGTGCCAGCAGCCAAGATCTAGGGCACCAAGAGACCCAGTACTTC. Translation: CASSQDLGHQETQYF.

The CDR3 nucleotides read TGTGCCAGCAGCCCGGGGGGGTCGAACACTGAAGCTTTCTTT. This encodes CASSPGGSNTEAFF. The chain links TRBV7-9 to TRBJ1-1; tentative D call: TRBD1 (5 bases). This CDR3 spans 14 amino acids. Trimming removed 5 bases at V and 1 base at J, with 11 bases between. Germline values: CDR1 SEHNR, CDR2 FQNEAQ (reference sequence).

The rearrangement uses TRBV10-3 and TRBJ1-5; D is unclear. Trimming shortened V by 10 bases and J by 5 bases, and 15 bases separated the two germline ends. There are 13 residues in the CDR3. From germline, CDR1 is ENHRY and CDR2 SYGVKD. CDR3 sequence: CASKRIRDQPQHF. CDR3 bases: TGTGCCAGCAAACGAATTCGGGATCAGCCCCAGCATTTT.